The clone carrying this T cell receptor (beta chain) showed up many times. Time point defined: newly diagnosed GD, antithyroid drugs for less than 3 months. The TCR library was prepared using RNA isolated from PBMCs. Patients all came to the study from an endocrinology department in Xi'an, China. The authors built TCR beta libraries using iRepertoire HTBI primers and Arm-PCR of CDR3 regions. Under the authors' procedure: Sample data revealed fewer than 70 TRBV and 14 TRBJ segments. TCRdb re-called the multiplex PCR reads with MiXCR, one entry per CDR3 protein. The V and J calls reflect TCRdb's pipeline rather than the authors' work. The table has approximately 300,000 distinct CDR3 sequences, over 15% seen once. The data were taken from a study of regulatory T cells in long-lasting Graves disease. Germline V CDR1 and CDR2: MNHEY, SMNVEV (reference sequence). The germline V and J ends were trimmed by 3 bases and 2 bases, with 15 bases remaining between them. CDR3 size: 16 residues.

The sequence derives from a female donor with Graves disease. The sample was peripheral blood mononuclear cells (PBMCs), taken at new diagnosis, from a patient treated with antithyroid drugs. The chain uses TRBV27 and TRBJ2-3, with D maybe TRBD2 (5 bases). The CDR3, as DNA: TGTGCCAGCAGTTTGACCCAAACTAGGACCACAGATACGCAGTATTTT. It specifies CASSLTQTRTTDTQYF.